In this sample, the clone carrying this T cell receptor (beta chain) turned up a few times. Its antigen is not identified. Libraries were made from TCR beta cDNA, and they carried unique molecular identifiers. T cells, roughly 0.9 to 11 million of them, yielded approximately 530,000 cDNA molecules. TCRdb re-called the PCR reads with MiXCR, one entry per CDR3 protein. The data hold hundreds of thousands of distinct CDR3 sequences, with roughly 30% observed a single time. This sample is drawn from a study of post-analysis software for immune sequencing data. Study summary: The cohort encompassed relapsing-remitting, secondary progressive and progressive-relapsing multiple sclerosis disease courses.

Findings and caveats of the study: Normalized Chao1 diversity in multiple sclerosis patients fell significantly below that of controls. Five TRBV segments (TRBV5-6, TRBV5-1 and TRBV20-1 among them) occurred more frequently in patients than in controls.

The CDR3 spans 12 residues. Trimming took off 8 bases at V and 6 bases at J, with 16 bases between the two ends. In germline, CDR1 is SQVTM, CDR2 ANQGSEA. The chain uses TRBV29-1 and TRBJ1-1; possibly TRBD1 for D (6 bases). Sequencing was carried out using blood. This clonotype originated in a girl under 18 with multiple sclerosis. The CDR3 nucleotides are TGCAGCATATACGACGGGGGCTCTGAAGCTTTCTTT. Protein product: CSIYDGGSEAFF.